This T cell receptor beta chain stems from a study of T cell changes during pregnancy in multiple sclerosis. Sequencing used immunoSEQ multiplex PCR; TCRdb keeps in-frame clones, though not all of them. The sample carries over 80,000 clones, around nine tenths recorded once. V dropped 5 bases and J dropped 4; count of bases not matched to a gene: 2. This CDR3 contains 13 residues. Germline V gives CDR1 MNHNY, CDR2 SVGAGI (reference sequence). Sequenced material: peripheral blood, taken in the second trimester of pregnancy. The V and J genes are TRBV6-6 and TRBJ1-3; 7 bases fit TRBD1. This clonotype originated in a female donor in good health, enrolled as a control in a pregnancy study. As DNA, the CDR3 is TGTGCCAGCAGTAGGGGACAGGGAAACACCATATATTTT. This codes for CASSRGQGNTIYF.